The T cell receptor (beta chain) under discussion was sequenced for a study of breast tumors, draining lymph nodes, adjacent tissues. Overall study results and limits: Data only fit, rather than demonstrated, lymph node origin of most tumor T cells. Tumor repertoires ranked between lymph nodes and nontumor tissue in diversity, with V and J gene preferences. Data fit most tumor T cells coming from lymph node, expanding in tumor.

Axillary draining lymph nodes of breast cancer patients supplied the node samples. TCRdb called the multiplex PCR reads again in MiXCR, with one record for every CDR3 protein. This table holds about 130,000 distinct CDR3 sequences, around 20% found once. The germline V gene encodes CDR1 SEHNR and CDR2 FQNEAQ (reference sequence). Trimming removed 0 bases from V and 2 bases from J; junction bases left unmatched: 2. The CDR3 length is 16 residues. This clonotype was observed at least ten times. The antigen remains unidentified. Sequenced material: axillary lymph node tissue. The chain is built from TRBV7-9 and TRBJ2-2, with 8 bases aligning to TRBD1. This sequence was found in a female donor with breast cancer. Some clones in this sample may be carry-over from other donors' samples. In nucleotides, the CDR3 is TGTGCCAGCAGCTTAGCGACAGGGGCAAACACCGGGGAGCTGTTTTTT. Encoded protein: CASSLATGANTGELFF.